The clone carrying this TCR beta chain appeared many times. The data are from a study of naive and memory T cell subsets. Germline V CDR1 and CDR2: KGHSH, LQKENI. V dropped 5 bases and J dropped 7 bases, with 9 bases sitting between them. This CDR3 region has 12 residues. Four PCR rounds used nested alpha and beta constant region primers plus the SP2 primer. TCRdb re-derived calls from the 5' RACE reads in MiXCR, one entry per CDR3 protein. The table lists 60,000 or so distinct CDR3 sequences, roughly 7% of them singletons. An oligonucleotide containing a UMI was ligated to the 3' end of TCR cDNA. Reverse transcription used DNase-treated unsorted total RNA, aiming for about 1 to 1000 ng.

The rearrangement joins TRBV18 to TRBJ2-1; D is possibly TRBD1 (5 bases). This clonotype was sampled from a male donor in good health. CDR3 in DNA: TGTGCCAGCTCAACTTCAGGGAATGAGCAGTTCTTC. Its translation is CASSTSGNEQFF. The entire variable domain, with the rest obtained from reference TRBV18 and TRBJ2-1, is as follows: NAGVMQNPRHLVRRRGQEARLRCSPMKGHSHVYWYRQLPEEGLKFMVYLQKENIIDESGMPKERFSAEFPKEGPSILRIQQVVRGDSAAYFCASSTSGNEQFFGPGTRLTVL.